This T cell receptor beta chain was found in a study of T-cell memory formation after mild COVID-19. Study background: Clusters were largely donor specific. The study, taken as a whole, reports: CD4+ bias marked clones expanding day 15 to 37, unlike balanced contracting clones.

In its sample, this clonotype was seen once. As yet, its antigen is unknown. TCR alpha and TCR beta cDNA libraries carrying sample barcodes and UMIs were produced by 5'RACE using constant-segment primers. TCRdb used MiXCR to reprocess the 5' RACE reads, holding one entry per CDR3 protein. This table holds about 210,000 distinct CDR3 sequences, roughly 27% found once. In germline, CDR1 is MNHEY, CDR2 SVGEGT. The CDR3 covers 15 residues. Trimming stripped 7 bases from V and 0 bases from J, with 13 bases between. Material: PBMCs or a T cell subset sorted from them (not recorded which). The chain carries TRBV6-2 or TRBV6-3 and TRBJ2-1, with D possibly being TRBD2 (5 bases). This clonotype originated in an adult woman who had mild COVID-19 (a few samples of this study predate the infection). Cell type and time point are not known. The DNA for the CDR3 is TGTGCCAGCAAAAGAGGGCTCCACTCCTACAATGAGCAGTTCTTC. Amino acid sequence: CASKRGLHSYNEQFF.